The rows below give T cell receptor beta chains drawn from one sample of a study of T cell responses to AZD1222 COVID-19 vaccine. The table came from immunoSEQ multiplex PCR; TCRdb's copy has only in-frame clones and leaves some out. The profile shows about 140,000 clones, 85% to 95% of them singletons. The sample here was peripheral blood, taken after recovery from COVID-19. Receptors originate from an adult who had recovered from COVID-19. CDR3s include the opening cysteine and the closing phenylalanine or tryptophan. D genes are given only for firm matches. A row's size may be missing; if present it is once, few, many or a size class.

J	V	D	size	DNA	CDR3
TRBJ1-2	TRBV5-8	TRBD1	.	TGTGCCAGCAGCCGTACAAGGACAGGGTGGTATGGCTACACCTTC	CASSRTRTGWYGYTF
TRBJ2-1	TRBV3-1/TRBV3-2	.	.	TGTGCCAGCAGCCAAGGCGTGGGGACCAATGAGCAGTTCTTC	CASSQGVGTNEQFF
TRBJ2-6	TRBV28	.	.	TGTGCCAGCAACGCAGGGGAGAGCTCTGGGGCCAACGTCCTGACTTTC	CASNAGESSGANVLTF
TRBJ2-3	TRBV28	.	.	TGTGCCAGCACCGGCAGGGGACGCACAGATACGCAGTATTTT	CASTGRGRTDTQYF
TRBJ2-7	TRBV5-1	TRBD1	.	TGCGCCAGCAGCCCGGGACAGGGGGCCGACGAGCAGTACTTC	CASSPGQGADEQYF
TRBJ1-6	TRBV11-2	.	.	TGTGCCAGCAGCTTAGGGAGGGGAAATGGTTCACCCCTCCACTTT	CASSLGRGNGSPLHF
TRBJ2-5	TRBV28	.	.	TGTGCCAGCAGTCGGACGGTCCAAGAGACCCAGTACTTC	CASSRTVQETQYF
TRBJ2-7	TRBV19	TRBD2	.	TGTGCCAGTAGTTTGACTAGCGGGCCGCGTCCCTACGAGCAGTACTTC	CASSLTSGPRPYEQYF
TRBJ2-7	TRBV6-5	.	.	TGTGCCGCCAGTCCGGGCCTAGGCTCCTACGAGCAGTACTTC	CAASPGLGSYEQYF
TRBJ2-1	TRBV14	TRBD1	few	TGTGCCAGCAGCCAAGTAGGGTCGGGACAGTACAATGAGCAGTTCTTC	CASSQVGSGQYNEQFF
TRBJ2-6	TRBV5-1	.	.	TGCGCCAGCAGCTTAACAACCGGGGCCAACGTCCTGACTTTC	CASSLTTGANVLTF
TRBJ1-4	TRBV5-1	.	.	TGCGCCAGCAGCTTGAGCCCGGACATTAATGAAAAACTGTTTTTT	CASSLSPDINEKLFF
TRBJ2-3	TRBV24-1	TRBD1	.	TGTGCCACCAGTGGCCCAGGGGGTCTAGGCACAGATACGCAGTATTTT	CATSGPGGLGTDTQYF
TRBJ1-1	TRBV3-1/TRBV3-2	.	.	TGTGCCAGCAGCCGAACTGAAAACACTGAAGCTTTCTTT	CASSRTENTEAFF
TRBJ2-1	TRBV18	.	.	TGTGCCAGCTCACCACCGAAGACAACCAATGAGCAGTTCTTC	CASSPPKTTNEQFF
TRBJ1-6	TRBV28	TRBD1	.	TGTGCCAGCAGTTTCGGAGGGGGCTTCGGTAATTCACCCCTCCACTTT	CASSFGGGFGNSPLHF